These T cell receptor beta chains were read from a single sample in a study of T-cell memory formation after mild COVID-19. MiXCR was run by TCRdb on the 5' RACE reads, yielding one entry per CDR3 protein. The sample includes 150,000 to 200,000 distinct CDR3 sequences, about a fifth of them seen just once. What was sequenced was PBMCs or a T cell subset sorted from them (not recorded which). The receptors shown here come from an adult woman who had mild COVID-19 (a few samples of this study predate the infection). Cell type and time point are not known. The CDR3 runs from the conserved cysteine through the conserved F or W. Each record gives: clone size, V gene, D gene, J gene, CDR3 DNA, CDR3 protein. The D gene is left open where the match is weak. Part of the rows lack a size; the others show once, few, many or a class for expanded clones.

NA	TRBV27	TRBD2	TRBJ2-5	TGTGCCAGCAGAATATCCTCCCGTCCGGGGGGGAGGGAGACCCAGTACTTC	CASRISSRPGGRETQYF
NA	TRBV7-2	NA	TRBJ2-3	TGTGCCAGCACATTAGGGGTTACTAGCACAGATACGCAGTATTTT	CASTLGVTSTDTQYF
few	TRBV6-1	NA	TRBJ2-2	TGTGCCAGCAGTGAAGATGGGAGGACGAACACCGGGGAGCTGTTTTTT	CASSEDGRTNTGELFF
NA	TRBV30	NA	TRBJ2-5	TGTGCCTGGAGTGAGGATGCCCAAGAGACCCAGTACTTC	CAWSEDAQETQYF
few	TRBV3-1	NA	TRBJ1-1	TGTGCCAGCAGCCAAGCTGTCGGTCTACGAACTGAAGCTTTCTTT	CASSQAVGLRTEAFF
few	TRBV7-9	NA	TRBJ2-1	TGTGCCAGCAGCTTAGTAGGGTATGAGCAGTTCTTC	CASSLVGYEQFF
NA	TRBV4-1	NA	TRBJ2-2	TGCGCCAGCAGCCAAGAGGGCGAAGGTACCGGGGAGCTGTTTTTT	CASSQEGEGTGELFF
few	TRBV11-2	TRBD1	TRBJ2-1	TGTGCCAGCAGCTGGGACAGGAACTATGAGCAGTTCTTC	CASSWDRNYEQFF
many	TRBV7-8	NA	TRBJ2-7	TGTGCCAGCAGCTTAGCTATCGCCGACGAGCAGTACTTC	CASSLAIADEQYF
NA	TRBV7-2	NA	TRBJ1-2	TGTGCCAGCAGCTTAGAAGGCGGGTATGGCTACACCTTC	CASSLEGGYGYTF
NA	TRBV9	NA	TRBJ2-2	TGTGCCAGCAGCGCTGAACCCAGGGGGGTCGGCACCGGGGAGCTGTTTTTT	CASSAEPRGVGTGELFF
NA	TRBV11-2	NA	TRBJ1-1	TGTGCCAGCAGCTTAGGAGGACACTTCACTGAAGCTTTCTTT	CASSLGGHFTEAFF
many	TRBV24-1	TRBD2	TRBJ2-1	TGTGCCACCAGTGATCCGACTAGCGGGGCTGACAATGAGCAGTTCTTC	CATSDPTSGADNEQFF
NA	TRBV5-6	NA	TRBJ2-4	TGTGCCAGCAGCACGGACTGGGGGCTTATTCAGTACTTC	CASSTDWGLIQYF
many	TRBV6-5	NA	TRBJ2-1	TGTGCCAGCAGTTACAGTCAGAACAATGAGCAGTTCTTC	CASSYSQNNEQFF
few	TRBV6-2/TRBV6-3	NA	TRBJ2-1	TGTGCCAGCAGACCACTAGGCAATGAGCAGTTCTTC	CASRPLGNEQFF
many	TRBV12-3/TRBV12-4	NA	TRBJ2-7	TGTGCCAGCAGTTCAACATGGGACGAGCAGTACTTC	CASSSTWDEQYF
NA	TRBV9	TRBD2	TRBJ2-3	TGTGCCAGCAGTTCCGGACTAGCGGGGGACATGCGCACAGATACGCAGTATTTT	CASSSGLAGDMRTDTQYF
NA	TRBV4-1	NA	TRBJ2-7	TGCGCCAGCAGCCAACTCCCCTCCTACGAGCAGTACTTC	CASSQLPSYEQYF
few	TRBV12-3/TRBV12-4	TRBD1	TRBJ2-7	TGTGCCAGCAGGTTGACAGGGGAACCTCTCTACGAGCAGTACTTC	CASRLTGEPLYEQYF
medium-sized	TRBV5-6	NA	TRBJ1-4	TGTGCCAGCAGCTTGGGACCGGGGGCGACTAATGAAAAACTGTTTTTT	CASSLGPGATNEKLFF
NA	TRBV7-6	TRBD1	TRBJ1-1	TGTGCCAGCAGCCCCCGGACAGGCTACACTGAAGCTTTCTTT	CASSPRTGYTEAFF
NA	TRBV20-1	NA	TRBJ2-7	TGCAGTGCTAGCGAGCTAGGCGACGAGCAGTACTTC	CSASELGDEQYF
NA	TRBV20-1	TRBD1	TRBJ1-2	TGCAGTGCTAGAGAGATGGGGGACGACAGGGAGTCGGCTGGCTACACCTTC	CSAREMGDDRESAGYTF
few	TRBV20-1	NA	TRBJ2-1	TGCAGTGCTAAGACTCGAGACAATGAGCAGTTCTTC	CSAKTRDNEQFF
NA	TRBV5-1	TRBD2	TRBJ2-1	TGCGCCAGCAGCTTACGGGGGGGTAATGAGCAGTTCTTC	CASSLRGGNEQFF
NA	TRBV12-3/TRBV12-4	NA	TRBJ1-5	TGTGCCAGCGGCGAGAGCAATCAGCCCCAGCATTTT	CASGESNQPQHF
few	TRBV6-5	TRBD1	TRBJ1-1	TGTGCCAGCAGTCCCGAACAGGGGACGACCACTGAAGCTTTCTTT	CASSPEQGTTTEAFF
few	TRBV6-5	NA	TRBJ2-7	TGTGCCAGCAGGGTCGTAGGGGGTGGGACCACCTACGAGCAGTACTTC	CASRVVGGGTTYEQYF
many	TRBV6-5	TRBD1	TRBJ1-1	TGTGCCAGCAGCCCCGGGACAGCGAACACTGAAGCTTTCTTT	CASSPGTANTEAFF